The clone carrying this T cell receptor beta chain turned up a few times. These data belong to a study of blood T cells in healthy people across ages. Through a sample-barcoded 5' primer and a J-beta primer mix, a second PCR was run for roughly 6 to 11 cycles. One entry per CDR3 protein, called by TCRdb with MiXCR from the 5' RACE reads. The table shows approximately 1.5 million distinct CDR3 sequences, with roughly 32% occurring only once. The CDR3 has 16 amino acids. The V gene end was trimmed by 5 bases and the J gene end by 3 bases; junction bases not matched to a gene: 7. Per the germline V gene, CDR1 is SEHNR and CDR2 is FQNEAQ (reference sequence).

The sequenced material came from blood. The V and J genes are TRBV7-9 and TRBJ2-5; 12 positions match TRBD2. The TCR was taken from a woman aged 25-40 years in good health. CDR3 in DNA: TGTGCCAGCAGCACCCGACTAGCGGGGGCCGAAGAGACCCAGTACTTC. Translated, it gives CASSTRLAGAEETQYF.